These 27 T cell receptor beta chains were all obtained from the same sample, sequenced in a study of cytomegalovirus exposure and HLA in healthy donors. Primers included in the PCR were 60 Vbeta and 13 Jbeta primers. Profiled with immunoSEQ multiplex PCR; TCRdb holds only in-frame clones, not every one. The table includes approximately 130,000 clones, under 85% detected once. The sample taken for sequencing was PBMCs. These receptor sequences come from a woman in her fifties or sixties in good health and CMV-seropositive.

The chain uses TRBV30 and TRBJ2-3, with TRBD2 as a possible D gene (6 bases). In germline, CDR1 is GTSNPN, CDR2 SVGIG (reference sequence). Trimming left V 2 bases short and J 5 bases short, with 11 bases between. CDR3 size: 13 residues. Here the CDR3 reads CAWSLGGRDTQYF. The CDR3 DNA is TGTGCCTGGAGTCTGGGGGGAAGAGATACGCAGTATTTT.

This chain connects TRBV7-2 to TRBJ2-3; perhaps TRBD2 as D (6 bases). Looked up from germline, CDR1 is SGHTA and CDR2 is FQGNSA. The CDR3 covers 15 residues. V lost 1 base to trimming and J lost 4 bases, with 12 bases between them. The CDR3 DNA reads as TGTGCCAGCAGCTTAGGGTTCGGGAGAGCAGATACGCAGTATTTT. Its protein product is CASSLGFGRADTQYF.

As DNA, the CDR3 is TGTGCCAGCAGGCCCGGGACTAGCGGGCCCCAAGAGACCCAGTACTTC. Translated, it gives CASRPGTSGPQETQYF. The chain couples TRBV2 to TRBJ2-5; 12 bases line up with TRBD2. This CDR3 is 16 amino acids long. The V gene end was trimmed by 6 bases and the J gene end by 1 base; junction bases not matched to a gene: 6. Germline loops: CDR1 SNHLY, CDR2 FYNNEI.

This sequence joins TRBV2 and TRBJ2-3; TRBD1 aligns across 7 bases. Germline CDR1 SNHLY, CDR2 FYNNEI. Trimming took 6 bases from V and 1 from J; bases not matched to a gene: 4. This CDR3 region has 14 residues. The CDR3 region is CASSDGQGTDTQYF. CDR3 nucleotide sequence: TGTGCCAGCAGCGATGGACAGGGCACAGATACGCAGTATTTT.

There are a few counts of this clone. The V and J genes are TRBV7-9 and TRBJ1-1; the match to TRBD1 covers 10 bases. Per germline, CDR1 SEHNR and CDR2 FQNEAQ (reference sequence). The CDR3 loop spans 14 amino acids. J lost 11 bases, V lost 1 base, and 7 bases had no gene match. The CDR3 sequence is CASSLVGTGALAFF. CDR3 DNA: TGTGCCAGCAGCTTAGTCGGGACAGGGGCACTGGCTTTCTTT.

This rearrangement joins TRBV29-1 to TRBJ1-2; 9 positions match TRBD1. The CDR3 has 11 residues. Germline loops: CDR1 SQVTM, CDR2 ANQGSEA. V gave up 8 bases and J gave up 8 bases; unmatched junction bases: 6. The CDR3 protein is CSTRTGDGYTF. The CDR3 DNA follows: TGCAGCACCAGGACAGGGGACGGCTACACCTTC.

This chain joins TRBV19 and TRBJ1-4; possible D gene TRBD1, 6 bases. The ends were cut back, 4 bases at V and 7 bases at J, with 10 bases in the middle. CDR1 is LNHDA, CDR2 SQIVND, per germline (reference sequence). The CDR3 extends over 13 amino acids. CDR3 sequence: CASSNQGTEKLFF. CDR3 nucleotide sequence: TGTGCCAGTAGTAATCAGGGGACTGAAAAACTGTTTTTT.

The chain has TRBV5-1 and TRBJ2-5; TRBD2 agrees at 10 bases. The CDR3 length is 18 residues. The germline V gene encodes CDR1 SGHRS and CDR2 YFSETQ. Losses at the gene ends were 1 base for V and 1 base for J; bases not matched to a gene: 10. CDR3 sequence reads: CASSLLASGGGGQETQYF. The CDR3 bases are TGCGCCAGCAGCTTGTTGGCTAGCGGGGGCGGGGGCCAAGAGACCCAGTACTTC.

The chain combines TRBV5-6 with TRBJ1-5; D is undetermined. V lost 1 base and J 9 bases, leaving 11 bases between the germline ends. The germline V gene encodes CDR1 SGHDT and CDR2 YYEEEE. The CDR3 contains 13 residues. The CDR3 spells CASSLRGIGPQHF. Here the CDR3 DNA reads TGTGCCAGCAGCTTGAGAGGGATAGGGCCCCAGCATTTT.

CDR3 sequence reads: CTSSQGTSGWGGLFF. In DNA, the CDR3 is TGCACCAGCAGCCAAGGGACTAGCGGTTGGGGGGGGCTGTTTTTT. The chain employs TRBV1 and TRBJ2-2; the tabulated D call, TRBD2, remains unverified against the DNA. TRBV1 has pseudogene status. This CDR3 comprises 15 residues.

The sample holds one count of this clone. The CDR3, as DNA: TGTGCCAGCGCTGGACTAGCCGGCGAGCAGTACTTC. It specifies CASAGLAGEQYF. The rearrangement links TRBV6-5 to TRBJ2-7, with 8 bases identical to TRBD2. The germline V gene has CDR1 MNHEY and CDR2 SVGAGI. V shed 8 bases and J 6 bases; nucleotides not matched to a gene: 6. This CDR3 has 12 residues.

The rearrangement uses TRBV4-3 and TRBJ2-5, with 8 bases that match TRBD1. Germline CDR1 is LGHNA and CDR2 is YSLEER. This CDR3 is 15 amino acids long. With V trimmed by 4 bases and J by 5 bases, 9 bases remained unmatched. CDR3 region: CASSPGQGKGETQYF. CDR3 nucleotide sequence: TGCGCCAGCAGCCCCGGACAGGGTAAGGGGGAGACCCAGTACTTC.

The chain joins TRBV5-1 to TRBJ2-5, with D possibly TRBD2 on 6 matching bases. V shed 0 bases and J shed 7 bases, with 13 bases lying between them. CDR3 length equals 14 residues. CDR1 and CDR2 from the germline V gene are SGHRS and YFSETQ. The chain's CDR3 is CASSLEVREATQYF. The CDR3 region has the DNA TGCGCCAGCAGCTTGGAGGTCAGGGAGGCGACCCAGTACTTC.

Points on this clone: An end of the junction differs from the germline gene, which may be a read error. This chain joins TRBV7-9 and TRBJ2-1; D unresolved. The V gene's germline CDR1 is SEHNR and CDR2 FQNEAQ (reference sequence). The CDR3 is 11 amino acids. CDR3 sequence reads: CASSLDDFLLF. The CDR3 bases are TGTGCCAGCAGCTTAGATGACTTCCTCCTCTTC.

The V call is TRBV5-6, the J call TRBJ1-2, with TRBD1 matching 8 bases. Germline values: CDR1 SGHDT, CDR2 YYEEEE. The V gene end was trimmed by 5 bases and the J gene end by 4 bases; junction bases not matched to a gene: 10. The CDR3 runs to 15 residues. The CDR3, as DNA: TGTGCCAGCAGAGGACAGGGATCCACTTCCTATGGCTACACCTTC. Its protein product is CASRGQGSTSYGYTF.

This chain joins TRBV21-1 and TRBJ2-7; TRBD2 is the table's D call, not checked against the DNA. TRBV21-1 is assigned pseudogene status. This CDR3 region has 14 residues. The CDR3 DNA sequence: TGTGCCAGCAGCATGGGGGGAGGGCCAGGGAAGCAGTACTTC. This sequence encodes CASSMGGGPGKQYF.

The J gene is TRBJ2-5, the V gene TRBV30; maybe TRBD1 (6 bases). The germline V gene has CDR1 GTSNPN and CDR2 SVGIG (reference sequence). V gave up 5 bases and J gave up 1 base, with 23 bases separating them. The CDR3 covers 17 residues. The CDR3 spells CAWDQGLLSRGQETQYF. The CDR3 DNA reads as TGTGCCTGGGATCAGGGCCTTCTTAGCAGGGGCCAAGAGACCCAGTACTTC.

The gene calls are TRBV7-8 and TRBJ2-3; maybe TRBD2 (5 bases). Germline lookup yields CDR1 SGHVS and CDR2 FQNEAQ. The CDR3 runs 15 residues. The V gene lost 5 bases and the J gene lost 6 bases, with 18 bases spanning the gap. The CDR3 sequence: CASSPGVGLGDTQYF. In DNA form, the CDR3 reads TGTGCCAGCAGCCCCGGCGTTGGACTTGGGGATACGCAGTATTTT.

The CDR3 reads CASSQEEGASYGYTF. DNA for the CDR3: TGCGCCAGCAGCCAAGAGGAGGGGGCAAGCTATGGCTACACCTTC. The V and J genes are TRBV4-1 and TRBJ1-2; TRBD1 matches at 7 bases. Germline V lookup: CDR1 MGHRA, CDR2 YSYEKL. The CDR3 contains 15 residues. Trimming at V came to 0 bases and at J to 4 bases, leaving 5 bases not matched to a gene.

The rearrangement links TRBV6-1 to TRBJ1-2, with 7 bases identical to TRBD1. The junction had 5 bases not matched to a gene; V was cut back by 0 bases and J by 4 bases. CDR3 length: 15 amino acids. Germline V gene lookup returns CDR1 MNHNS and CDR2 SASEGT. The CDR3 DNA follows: TGTGCCAGCAGTGAAGCGGCAGGGGGACCCTATGGCTACACCTTC. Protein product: CASSEAAGGPYGYTF.

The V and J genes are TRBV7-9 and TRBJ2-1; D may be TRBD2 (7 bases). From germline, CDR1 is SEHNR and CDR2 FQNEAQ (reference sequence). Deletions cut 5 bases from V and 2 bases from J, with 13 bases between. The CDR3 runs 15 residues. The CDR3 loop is CASSGRGGPYNEQFF. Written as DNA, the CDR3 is TGTGCCAGCAGCGGAAGGGGGGGCCCCTACAATGAGCAGTTCTTC.

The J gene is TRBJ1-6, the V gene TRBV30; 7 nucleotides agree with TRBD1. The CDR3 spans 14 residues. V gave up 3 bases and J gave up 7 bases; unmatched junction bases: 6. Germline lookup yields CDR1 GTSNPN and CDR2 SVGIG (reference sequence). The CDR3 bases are TGTGCCTGGAGCCCGGGACAGTCGAATTCACCCCTCCACTTT. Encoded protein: CAWSPGQSNSPLHF.

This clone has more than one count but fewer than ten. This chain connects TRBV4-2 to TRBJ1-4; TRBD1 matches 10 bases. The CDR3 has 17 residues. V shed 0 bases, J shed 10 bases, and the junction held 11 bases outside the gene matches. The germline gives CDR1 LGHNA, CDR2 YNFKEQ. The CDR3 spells CASSQDTGWGQGRKLFF. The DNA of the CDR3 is TGTGCCAGCAGCCAAGATACAGGTTGGGGACAGGGGAGAAAACTGTTTTTT.

The DNA for the CDR3 is TGTGCCAGCAGCCAAGATCTGGCGGCGGGGACCCCAGATACGCAGTATTTT. This encodes CASSQDLAAGTPDTQYF. V is TRBV4-2 and J is TRBJ2-3, with D possibly matching TRBD2 (6 bases). The germline V gene has CDR1 LGHNA and CDR2 YNFKEQ. With 0 bases removed from V and 4 bases from J, the gap between germline ends came to 17 bases. There are 17 residues in the CDR3.

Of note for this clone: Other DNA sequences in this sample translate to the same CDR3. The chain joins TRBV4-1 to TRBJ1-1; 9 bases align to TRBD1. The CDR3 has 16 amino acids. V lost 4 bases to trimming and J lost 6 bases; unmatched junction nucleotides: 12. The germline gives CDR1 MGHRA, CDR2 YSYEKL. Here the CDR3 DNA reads TGCGCCAGCAGCCGCTACACCCCGGGACAGGGCTCTGAAGCTTTCTTT. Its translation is CASSRYTPGQGSEAFF.

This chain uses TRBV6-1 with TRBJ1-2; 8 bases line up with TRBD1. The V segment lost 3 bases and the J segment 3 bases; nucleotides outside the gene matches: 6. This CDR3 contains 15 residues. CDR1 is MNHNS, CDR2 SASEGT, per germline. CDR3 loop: CASSDRGRLDYGYTF. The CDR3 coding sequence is TGTGCCAGCAGTGACAGGGGGCGCCTCGACTATGGCTACACCTTC.

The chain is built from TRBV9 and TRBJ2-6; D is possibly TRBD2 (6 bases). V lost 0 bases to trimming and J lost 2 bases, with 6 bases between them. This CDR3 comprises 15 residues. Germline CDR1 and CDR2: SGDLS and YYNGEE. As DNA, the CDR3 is TGTGCCAGCAGCGTAGGGAGGGCTGGGGCCAACGTCCTGACTTTC. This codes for CASSVGRAGANVLTF.